A single sample gave rise to the 16 T cell receptor beta chains below, sequenced in a study of T cell changes during pregnancy in multiple sclerosis. Sequencing was performed with immunoSEQ multiplex PCR; in TCRdb, only in-frame clones are kept and a portion is missing. Counted here are 22,000 or so clones, about 89% occurring once; the ten biggest clones make up more than 0.5%. Sequences were derived from CD4+ T cells from peripheral blood mononuclear cells, sampled after pregnancy. These receptors came from a female donor in good health, enrolled as a control in a pregnancy study.

This clone has only one observation. The rearrangement joins TRBV7-8 to TRBJ1-5, with a weak D call TRBD1 (5 bases). V lost 5 bases, J lost 6 bases, and 14 bases lay in between. Germline V CDR1 and CDR2: SGHVS, FQNEAQ. This CDR3 has 14 residues. CDR3 sequence reads: CASSNPGSGQPQHF. The DNA of the CDR3 is TGTGCCAGCAGCAACCCAGGGTCAGGTCAGCCCCAGCATTTT.

The V call is TRBV28, the J call TRBJ2-6; 10 nucleotides agree with TRBD1. The length of the CDR3 is 17 residues. From germline, CDR1 is MDHEN and CDR2 SYDVKM. J gave up 3 bases and V 10 bases, and 12 bases lay outside the gene matches. DNA for the CDR3: TGTGCCACCCTCCTAGGGACAGGGGCCTTTGGGGCCAACGTCCTGACTTTC. This encodes CATLLGTGAFGANVLTF.

This clone has just one count. The V and J genes are TRBV19 and TRBJ1-2; D gene unclear. Germline V CDR1 and CDR2: LNHDA, SQIVND (reference sequence). The CDR3 is made up of 12 amino acids. V dropped 1 base and J dropped 8 bases, with 8 bases sitting between them. This CDR3 reads CASSIAGRGYTF. CDR3 coding DNA: TGTGCCAGTAGTATAGCCGGTCGGGGCTACACCTTC.

V gene TRBV6-1 combines with J gene TRBJ2-3, with a possible D match to TRBD2 (6 bases). The V gene lost 3 bases and the J gene lost 4 bases, with 17 bases spanning the gap. This CDR3 comprises 16 residues. Germline V gene data show CDR1 as MNHNS and CDR2 as SASEGT. DNA for the CDR3: TGTGCCAGCAGTGATTTTTTCGGGGGAGCGGCAGATACGCAGTATTTT. Translating it yields CASSDFFGGAADTQYF.

V is TRBV7-9 and J is TRBJ2-2; no reliable D call. V lost 2 bases, J lost 4 bases, and 8 bases lay in between. This CDR3 comprises 14 residues. Germline V CDR1 and CDR2: SEHNR, FQNEAQ (reference sequence). CDR3 coding DNA: TGTGCCAGCAGCTTACTGGTCGGCACCGGGGAGCTGTTTTTT. It specifies CASSLLVGTGELFF.

V gene TRBV7-2 combines with J gene TRBJ1-2, with 8 positions matching TRBD1. Per germline, CDR1 SGHTA and CDR2 FQGNSA. CDR3 length: 15 amino acids. The junction had 7 bases not matched to a gene; V was cut back by 3 bases and J by 4 bases. In nucleotides, the CDR3 is TGTGCCAGCAGCTTTGTCGCTCAGGGGGCCTATGGCTACACCTTC. Protein sequence: CASSFVAQGAYGYTF.

The chain recombines TRBV12-5 with TRBJ1-2, with D perhaps TRBD1 (6 bases). The CDR3 totals 16 residues. V lost 3 bases and J lost 4, with 18 bases in between. Germline V gives CDR1 LGHNT, CDR2 FRNRAP. Here the CDR3 DNA reads TGTGCTAGTGGTTTAAACACCGAGGGGGGGAGCTATGGCTACACCTTC. Translated: CASGLNTEGGSYGYTF.

This clone was detected only a few times. The V gene is TRBV5-1, the J gene TRBJ2-3, with a tentative D call TRBD1 (6 bases). The ends were cut back, 1 base at V and 2 bases at J, with 14 bases in the middle. The CDR3 sequence is 16 residues long. Germline V CDR1 and CDR2: SGHRS, YFSETQ. CDR3: CASSLRQVGNTDTQYF. The CDR3 DNA sequence: TGCGCCAGCAGCTTGCGACAGGTGGGAAACACAGATACGCAGTATTTT.

The gene calls are TRBV27 and TRBJ2-7, with 7 positions matching TRBD2. V was pared by 1 base and J by 4 bases, with 1 base of the junction left unmatched. This CDR3 contains 13 residues. Germline V gene data show CDR1 as MNHEY and CDR2 as SMNVEV (reference sequence). The CDR3 sequence is CASSLYGGYEQYF. The CDR3 nucleotides are TGTGCCAGCAGTTTATACGGGGGGTACGAGCAGTACTTC.

V and J are TRBV18 and TRBJ1-2, with D unresolved. Between the trimmed V and J ends, which lost 6 bases and 2 bases, there was a span of 4 bases. The germline V gene has CDR1 KGHSH and CDR2 LQKENI. CDR3 length: 11 residues. This chain's CDR3 is CASSENYGYTF. CDR3 DNA sequence: TGTGCCAGCTCCGAGAACTATGGCTACACCTTC.

The chain links TRBV13 to TRBJ2-1, with TRBD2 matching over 12 bases. This CDR3 is built from 18 residues. V trimming: 5 bases; J trimming: 8 bases; junction bases outside the gene matches: 16. In germline, CDR1 is PRHDT, CDR2 FYEKMQ (reference sequence). CDR3 sequence: CASSHDAETSGSFYEQFF. The DNA of the CDR3 is TGTGCCAGCAGCCACGACGCCGAGACTAGCGGGAGTTTCTATGAGCAGTTCTTC.

V and J are TRBV10-2 and TRBJ1-1, with TRBD1 matching 7 bases. Germline values: CDR1 WSHSY, CDR2 SAAADI. V gave up 8 bases and J gave up 5 bases; unmatched junction bases: 5. CDR3 length equals 12 residues. CDR3 nucleotide sequence: TGCGCCAGCGTTCGACAGGGAACTGAAGCTTTCTTT. Its translation is CASVRQGTEAFF.

The genes are TRBV4-3 and TRBJ1-2, with D perhaps matching TRBD1 (6 bases). V was pared by 1 base and J by 9 bases, with 9 bases between. This CDR3 comprises 12 residues. Germline assignment: CDR1 LGHNA and CDR2 YSLEER. Here the CDR3 DNA reads TGCGCCAGCAGCCAAGGAACAGGGCGCTACACCTTC. Protein: CASSQGTGRYTF.

The rearrangement joins TRBV5-1 to TRBJ2-1; 12 positions agree with TRBD2. Per the germline V gene, CDR1 is SGHRS and CDR2 is YFSETQ. V lost 2 bases, J lost 4 bases, and 1 base stayed unmatched. The CDR3 is 15 amino acids. CDR3 residues: CASSLLAGGYNEQFF. In DNA, the CDR3 is TGCGCCAGCAGCTTACTAGCGGGAGGATACAATGAGCAGTTCTTC.

The chain has TRBV7-3 and TRBJ2-1; 14 nucleotides align to TRBD2. The CDR3 sequence is 15 residues long. The germline V gene encodes CDR1 SGHTA and CDR2 FQGTGA. The V segment lost 5 bases and the J segment 9 bases; nucleotides outside the gene matches: 6. CDR3 sequence reads: CASSRAGTSGSEQFF. DNA of the CDR3: TGTGCCAGCAGCAGGGCCGGGACTAGCGGGAGTGAGCAGTTCTTC.

The genes are TRBV27 and TRBJ2-7; weak D call: TRBD2 (5 bases). Trimming removed 6 bases from V and 0 bases from J, with 15 bases in between. This CDR3 is 15 amino acids long. Germline V lookup: CDR1 MNHEY, CDR2 SMNVEV (reference sequence). DNA of the CDR3: TGTGCCAGCAGCCCCCGTCCGGGGTTCTCCTACGAGCAGTACTTC. This sequence encodes CASSPRPGFSYEQYF.